This is a list of T cell receptor beta chains from one sample in a study of Ad26.COV2.S vaccination and SARS-CoV-2 variants. The method was immunoSEQ multiplex PCR; TCRdb's version includes in-frame clones alone and lacks a portion of them. The sample contains roughly 320,000 clones, around 81% of which appear only once. The material sequenced was peripheral blood, taken in a trial of Ad26.COV2.S vaccine versus placebo. These receptors all stem from a person aged 18-65 years who received the Ad26.COV2.S COVID-19 vaccine or a placebo. Each CDR3 is given with its conserved first and last residue. Each record gives: CDR3 protein, V gene, CDR3 length, J gene.

CDR3: CASSLSGTLFF; V: TRBV28; length: 11; J: TRBJ1-4
CDR3: CASSLAGGTDTQYF; V: TRBV7-2; length: 14; J: TRBJ2-3
CDR3: CAIRGGTANYGYTF; V: TRBV10-3; length: 14; J: TRBJ1-2
CDR3: CASSEMFHSGANVLTF; V: TRBV6-1; length: 16; J: TRBJ2-6
CDR3: CASSLGANSPLHF; V: TRBV7-2; length: 13; J: TRBJ1-6
CDR3: CASSLAGEADTQYF; V: TRBV5-1; length: 14; J: TRBJ2-3
CDR3: CASSLQEQGEKLFF; V: TRBV5-1; length: 14; J: TRBJ1-4
CDR3: CASSFAGVGANVLTF; V: TRBV27; length: 15; J: TRBJ2-6
CDR3: CASSYRDRNTDTQYF; V: TRBV6-5; length: 15; J: TRBJ2-3
CDR3: CASHPSGGGYGYTF; V: TRBV28; length: 14; J: TRBJ1-2
CDR3: CARSLGLAGTDTQYF; V: TRBV5-3; length: 15; J: TRBJ2-3
CDR3: CASSPGGHQPQHF; V: TRBV28; length: 13; J: TRBJ1-5
CDR3: CASKIDSYNEQFF; V: TRBV12-3/TRBV12-4; length: 13; J: TRBJ2-1
CDR3: CASRKYSTDTQYF; V: TRBV28; length: 13; J: TRBJ2-3
CDR3: CASSRQDTEAFF; V: TRBV2; length: 12; J: TRBJ1-1
CDR3: CATSEARTGTQYF; V: TRBV24-1; length: 13; J: TRBJ2-5
CDR3: CASSLAGTGLGQPQHF; V: TRBV5-1; length: 16; J: TRBJ1-5
CDR3: CASSSVNLYYGYTF; V: TRBV5-1; length: 14; J: TRBJ1-2
CDR3: CASSMGGRDTQYF; V: TRBV19; length: 13; J: TRBJ2-3
CDR3: CASSLEDRTEQFF; V: TRBV11-1; length: 13; J: TRBJ2-1
CDR3: CASSLDNRWTNSYNEQFF; V: TRBV11-2; length: 18; J: TRBJ2-1
CDR3: CASSEISGNYGYTF; V: TRBV2; length: 14; J: TRBJ1-2
CDR3: CASSLAGAVGGYTF; V: TRBV5-6; length: 14; J: TRBJ1-2
CDR3: CASSVTGGGGYTF; V: TRBV5-1; length: 13; J: TRBJ1-2
CDR3: CASSLESPGANVLTF; V: TRBV7-8; length: 15; J: TRBJ2-6
CDR3: CAGRRGNTDTQYF; V: TRBV5-4; length: 13; J: TRBJ2-3
CDR3: CASSLAGGTNTGELFF; V: TRBV7-9; length: 16; J: TRBJ2-2
CDR3: CASSSNTDSPTPHEQYF; V: TRBV7-9; length: 17; J: TRBJ2-7
CDR3: CASSFFAAENQPQHF; V: TRBV28; length: 15; J: TRBJ1-5
CDR3: CASSSNAGRGTDTQYF; V: TRBV11-2; length: 16; J: TRBJ2-3
CDR3: CATSRDRGTAEQYF; V: TRBV15; length: 14; J: TRBJ2-7
CDR3: CASSGGVRGRETQYF; V: TRBV10-1; length: 15; J: TRBJ2-5
CDR3: CASSTSGPEAFF; V: TRBV7-9; length: 12; J: TRBJ1-1
CDR3: CASRSSTDTQYF; V: TRBV5-8; length: 12; J: TRBJ2-3
CDR3: CATSSGVTDTQYF; V: TRBV6-4; length: 13; J: TRBJ2-3
CDR3: CASGLRQGGTEAFF; V: TRBV12-5; length: 14; J: TRBJ1-1
CDR3: CASSQGWTGENEKLFF; V: TRBV3-1/TRBV3-2; length: 16; J: TRBJ1-4
CDR3: CASTGNTGNYGYTF; V: TRBV6-6; length: 14; J: TRBJ1-2
CDR3: CASSIPTGAREKLFF; V: TRBV19; length: 15; J: TRBJ1-4
CDR3: CASSQVDLGYTDTQYF; V: TRBV11-1; length: 16; J: TRBJ2-3